What follows is one T cell receptor (beta chain) and its context. As yet, its antigen is unknown. These data come from a study of cytomegalovirus exposure and HLA in healthy donors. Overall study results and limits: Sequence variants that were highly shared formed a cluster that was likely a sequencing artifact.

13 Jbeta primers and 60 Vbeta primers were used for the PCR. Using immunoSEQ multiplex PCR, the repertoire was profiled, and TCRdb retains in-frame clones only, with some absent. The repertoire holds under 130,000 clones, with 75% to 85% as singletons. After removal of 2 bases from V and 5 bases from J, the junction contained 6 bases not matched to a gene. From germline, CDR1 is SGHTA and CDR2 FQGTGA. This CDR3 contains 15 residues. Sequencing used PBMCs. This sequence was found in a man younger than 40 in good health and CMV-seronegative. V and J are TRBV7-3 and TRBJ2-5; 9 nucleotides match TRBD2. CDR3 nucleotides: TGTGCCAGCAGCTTAGTTAGCGGGAGCGGCGAGACCCAGTACTTC. This encodes CASSLVSGSGETQYF.